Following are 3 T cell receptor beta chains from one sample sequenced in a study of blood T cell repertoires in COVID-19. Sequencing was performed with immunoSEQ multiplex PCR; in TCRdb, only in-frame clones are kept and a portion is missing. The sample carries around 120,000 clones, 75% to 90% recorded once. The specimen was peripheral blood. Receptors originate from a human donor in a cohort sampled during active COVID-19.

CDR3 protein: CASSYEDRVWGYEQYF. In nucleotides, the CDR3 is TGTGCCAGCAGTTACGAAGACAGGGTATGGGGCTACGAGCAGTACTTC. The chain couples TRBV6-5 to TRBJ2-7; 7 bases agree with TRBD1. Per germline, CDR1 MNHEY and CDR2 SVGAGI. V trimming: 2 bases; J trimming: 3 bases; junction bases outside the gene matches: 10. The CDR3 sequence is 16 residues long.

This CDR3 reads CASRSTSGGLYEQYF. The CDR3 DNA follows: TGCGCCAGCAGATCGACTAGCGGGGGACTCTACGAGCAGTACTTC. The V call is TRBV5-1, the J call TRBJ2-7; 12 bases line up with TRBD2. The germline V gene has CDR1 SGHRS and CDR2 YFSETQ. J was trimmed by 3 bases and V by 5 bases; bases with no gene match: 6. The CDR3 totals 15 residues. The full variable domain, its missing parts supplied by reference TRBV5-1 and TRBJ2-7, is KAGVTQTPRYLIKTRGQQVTLSCSPISGHRSVSWYQQTPGQGLQFLFEYFSETQRNKGNFPGRFSGRQFSNSRSEMNVSTLELGDSALYLCASRSTSGGLYEQYFGPGTRLTVT.

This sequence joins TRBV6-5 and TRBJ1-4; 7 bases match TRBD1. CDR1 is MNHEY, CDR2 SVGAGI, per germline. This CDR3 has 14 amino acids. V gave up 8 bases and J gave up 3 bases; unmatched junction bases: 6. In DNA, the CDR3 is TGTGCCAGCGCAGGGGGATATCCTAATGAAAAACTGTTTTTT. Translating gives CASAGGYPNEKLFF.